The 21 T cell receptor beta chains below all came from one sample that was sequenced in a study of blood T cell repertoires in COVID-19. The assay was immunoSEQ multiplex PCR, and TCRdb's table has in-frame clones only and misses some. This table holds approximately 120,000 clones, 84% found once. The sample was peripheral blood. These receptors were taken from a human donor in a cohort sampled during active COVID-19.

CDR3 nucleotide sequence: TGCAGCTATCCTCCCAGGGGGGCCCAAGAGACCCAGTACTTC. Translation: CSYPPRGAQETQYF. The chain recombines TRBV29-1 with TRBJ2-5; possible D gene TRBD1, 7 bases. The V end lost 8 bases, the J end lost 1 base, and 17 bases lay between the germline ends. Germline V gene sequence: CDR1 SQVTM, CDR2 ANQGSEA. This CDR3 region has 14 residues.

This chain links TRBV27 with TRBJ2-7; D is unresolved. Germline V gives CDR1 MNHEY, CDR2 SMNVEV (reference sequence). V was shortened by 4 bases and J by 2 bases, with 3 bases between the two germline ends. The CDR3 has 11 amino acids. The CDR3 DNA reads as TGTGCCAGCAGTTCCGCCTACGAGCAGTACTTC. Translating it yields CASSSAYEQYF.

The chain carries TRBV6-2 or TRBV6-3 and TRBJ1-6; TRBD1 agrees at 8 bases. Germline values: CDR1 MNHEY, CDR2 SVGEGT. Germline trimming cut 2 bases from V and 8 bases from J; bases unmatched to any gene: 11. The CDR3 is made up of 17 amino acids. CDR3 coding DNA: TGTGCCAGCAGTTACAGGACAGGGATACTAGGGGATTCACCCCTCCACTTT. This encodes CASSYRTGILGDSPLHF.

The CDR3 reads CASSWGGEAFF. CDR3 sequence (DNA): TGTGCCAGCTCCTGGGGGGGTGAAGCTTTCTTT. The V and J genes are TRBV12-3 or TRBV12-4 and TRBJ1-1, with D perhaps matching TRBD1 (5 bases). V gave up 8 bases and J gave up 7 bases, with 11 bases separating them. The CDR3 runs to 11 residues.

V is TRBV19 and J is TRBJ2-7, with a tentative D call TRBD2 (5 bases). Germline loops: CDR1 LNHDA, CDR2 SQIVND (reference sequence). The CDR3 has 12 amino acids. V dropped 5 bases and J dropped 3 bases, with 8 bases sitting between them. DNA for the CDR3: TGTGCCAGTAGTCACGGGGTCTACGAGCAGTACTTC. It translates to CASSHGVYEQYF.

V and J are TRBV7-9 and TRBJ1-1, with no clear D. Germline values: CDR1 SEHNR, CDR2 FQNEAQ (reference sequence). This CDR3 comprises 12 residues. V gave up 3 bases and J gave up 7 bases, with 9 bases separating them. The CDR3 sequence is CASSFGRIEAFF. CDR3 DNA: TGTGCCAGCAGCTTTGGGCGAATTGAAGCTTTCTTT.

The V gene is TRBV6-6, the J gene TRBJ1-6; D unresolved. The CDR3 covers 13 residues. The V gene's germline CDR1 is MNHNY and CDR2 SVGAGI (reference sequence). V was trimmed by 6 bases and J by 7 bases, leaving 10 bases between them. The CDR3 DNA reads TGTGCCAGCAGACTCAATCGCAATTCACCCCTCCACTTT. Protein: CASRLNRNSPLHF.

V usage is TRBV25-1 and J usage is TRBJ1-2, with D perhaps matching TRBD1 (6 bases). This CDR3 has 14 residues. V was pared by 1 base and J by 4 bases, with 10 bases between. Germline V gene lookup returns CDR1 MGHDK and CDR2 SYGVNS. The DNA for the CDR3 is TGTGCCAGCAGTGAATCGCGGACAGTCTATGGCTACACCTTC. Amino acid sequence: CASSESRTVYGYTF.

Worth noting for this clone: One end of the junction fails to match germline, which may point to a read error. This rearrangement joins TRBV3-1 (or the pseudogene TRBV3-2) to TRBJ2-1, with 7 positions matching TRBD1. In germline, CDR1 is LGHDT, CDR2 YNNKEL (reference sequence). This CDR3 has 14 residues. The CDR3 sequence: CASSQAGGSSSMLF. The CDR3 region has the DNA TGTGCCAGCAGCCAAGCAGGGGGTTCCTCTTCGATGCTCTTC.

This chain joins TRBV4-1 and TRBJ2-7; D is uncertain. The CDR3 totals 13 residues. The germline V and J ends were trimmed by 3 bases and 5 bases, with 11 bases remaining between them. In germline, CDR1 is MGHRA, CDR2 YSYEKL. CDR3 bases: TGCGCCAGCAGCCATCCCGACAAGGACGAGCAGTACTTC. Translation gives CASSHPDKDEQYF.

The chain carries TRBV27 and TRBJ2-3; D possibly corresponds to TRBD1 (6 bases). The CDR3 has 17 amino acids. V was trimmed by 2 bases and J by 2 bases, leaving 17 bases between them. CDR1 is MNHEY and CDR2 is SMNVEV in the germline V gene (reference sequence). The CDR3 protein is CASSLVGRRQDTDTQYF. The CDR3 region has the DNA TGTGCCAGCAGTTTAGTCGGGCGACGACAGGACACAGATACGCAGTATTTT.

This chain uses TRBV29-1 with TRBJ1-1; possibly TRBD1 for D (5 bases). Germline CDR1 and CDR2: SQVTM and ANQGSEA. V was trimmed by 4 bases and J by 1 base, leaving 16 bases between them. The CDR3 is 15 amino acids. The CDR3 bases are TGCAGCGTTGGGGACTCTCGGGATACGAACACTGAAGCTTTCTTT. Translation: CSVGDSRDTNTEAFF.

This rearrangement joins TRBV12-3 or TRBV12-4 to TRBJ2-3; D perhaps matches TRBD2 (5 bases). This CDR3 region has 10 residues. Trimming left V 10 bases short and J 8 bases short, with 10 bases between. The CDR3: CATGEGTQYF. The DNA for the CDR3 is TGTGCCACCGGGGAAGGTACGCAGTATTTT.

The chain joins TRBV5-1 to TRBJ2-1; 14 nucleotides line up with TRBD2. V shed 0 bases, J shed 5 bases, and the junction held 4 bases outside the gene matches. Germline CDR1 reads SGHRS; CDR2 reads YFSETQ. The CDR3 extends over 17 amino acids. The CDR3 DNA reads TGCGCCAGCAGCTTGGCCGGGACTAGCGGGGGTGACAATGAGCAGTTCTTC. Amino acids: CASSLAGTSGGDNEQFF.

The chain is built from TRBV27 and TRBJ2-7; 10 bases are shared with TRBD1. The germline CDR1 and CDR2 sequences are MNHEY and SMNVEV (reference sequence). The junction had 9 bases not matched to a gene; V was cut back by 3 bases and J by 4 bases. The CDR3 has 16 residues. The CDR3 reads CASSLEPRQGAYEQYF. The CDR3 DNA is TGTGCCAGCAGTTTGGAGCCGAGACAGGGGGCTTACGAGCAGTACTTC.

The J gene is TRBJ2-7, the V gene TRBV29-1; possibly TRBD2 for D (6 bases). The CDR3 loop spans 12 amino acids. Trimming pared 4 bases from V and 4 bases from J, leaving 11 bases between. Germline V gene lookup returns CDR1 SQVTM and CDR2 ANQGSEA. This CDR3 is CSVGSGGYEQYF. The CDR3 DNA reads as TGCAGCGTTGGATCTGGGGGGTACGAGCAGTACTTC.

V usage is TRBV27 and J usage is TRBJ1-1, with D maybe TRBD1 (5 bases). CDR3 length equals 15 residues. The germline V gene has CDR1 MNHEY and CDR2 SMNVEV (reference sequence). V was cut by 5 bases and J by 2 bases, with 15 bases left in between. The CDR3 reads CASSGLRGINTEAFF. CDR3 bases: TGTGCCAGCAGTGGACTTCGGGGGATCAACACTGAAGCTTTCTTT.

This clone has more than one count but fewer than ten. The chain has TRBV5-1 and TRBJ2-1; perhaps TRBD1 as D (5 bases). Germline loops: CDR1 SGHRS, CDR2 YFSETQ. Trimming stripped 5 bases from V and 4 bases from J, with 16 bases between. The CDR3 sequence is 15 residues long. As DNA, the CDR3 is TGCGCCAGCAGACAGGTGTTAGGGATATACAATGAGCAGTTCTTC. Translating it yields CASRQVLGIYNEQFF.

This clone was recorded once. The chain uses TRBV7-8 and TRBJ2-4; maybe TRBD2 (5 bases). The germline CDR1 and CDR2 sequences are SGHVS and FQNEAQ. Trimming pared 5 bases from V and 3 bases from J, leaving 11 bases between. The CDR3 runs to 14 residues. The CDR3 region has the DNA TGTGCCAGCAGCGGCGGAGGAAGCAAAAACATTCAGTACTTC. It codes for CASSGGGSKNIQYF.

The genes are TRBV10-2 and TRBJ1-6; unclear D gene. CDR3 length equals 13 residues. The V gene lost 3 bases and the J gene lost 8 bases, with 8 bases spanning the gap. The V gene's germline CDR1 is WSHSY and CDR2 SAAADI. The CDR3 sequence: CASSEREYSPLHF. The CDR3, as DNA: TGCGCCAGCAGTGAACGGGAGTATTCACCCCTCCACTTT.

The chain uses TRBV5-6 and TRBJ1-2, with D hard to call. The V and J ends lost 4 bases and 8 bases respectively, with 21 bases between them. The length of the CDR3 is 15 residues. Looked up from germline, CDR1 is SGHDT and CDR2 is YYEEEE. This CDR3 is CASSEPELPEGGYTF. DNA for the CDR3: TGTGCCAGCAGCGAACCGGAGCTGCCAGAGGGAGGCTACACCTTC.